This T cell receptor beta chain derives from a study of T-cell memory formation after mild COVID-19. Whole-study findings and limits: CD4/CD8 balance held among clones contracting day 15 to 85, and later expanders leaned CD4+.

Points on this clonotype: The antigen is unknown.

The V and J ends lost 0 bases and 2 bases, in that order; junction bases with no gene match: 3. Germline values: CDR1 SGDLS, CDR2 YYNGEE. The CDR3 has 16 amino acids. One entry per CDR3 protein, called by TCRdb with MiXCR from the 5' RACE reads. The sample has 250,000 to 350,000 distinct CDR3 sequences; roughly 17% are singletons. This receptor was taken from a man between 18 and 29 years old who had mild COVID-19 (a few samples of this study predate the infection). Cell type and time point are not known. This chain links TRBV9 with TRBJ1-5; 9 bases agree with TRBD1. The sample taken for sequencing was PBMCs or a T cell subset sorted from them (not recorded which). CDR3 nucleotides: TGTGCCAGCAGCGTAGTGGGACAGGGCGGCAATCAGCCCCAGCATTTT. Translated: CASSVVGQGGNQPQHF. Complete variable domain (other parts from reference TRBV9 and TRBJ1-5): DSGVTQTPKHLITATGQRVTLRCSPRSGDLSVYWYQQSLDQGLQFLIQYYNGEERAKGNILERFSAQQFPDLHSELNLSSLELGDSALYFCASSVVGQGGNQPQHFGDGTRLSIL.